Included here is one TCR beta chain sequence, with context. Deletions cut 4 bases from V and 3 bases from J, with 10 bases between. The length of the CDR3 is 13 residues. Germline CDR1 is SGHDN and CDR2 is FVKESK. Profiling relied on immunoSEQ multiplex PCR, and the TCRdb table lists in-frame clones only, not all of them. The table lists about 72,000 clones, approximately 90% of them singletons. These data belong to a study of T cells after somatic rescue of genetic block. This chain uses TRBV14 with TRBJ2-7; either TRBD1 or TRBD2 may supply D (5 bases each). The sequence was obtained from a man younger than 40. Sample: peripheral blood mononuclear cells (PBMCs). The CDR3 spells CASSRGLNYEQYF. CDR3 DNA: TGTGCCAGCAGCCGGGGGTTAAACTACGAGCAGTACTTC.